What follows are 32 T cell receptor beta chains derived from one specimen sequenced in a study of CD8+ T cells in alopecia areata (dated by TCRdb to the late 2010s). Libraries came from the immunoSEQ multiplex PCR assay. RNA was extracted from all samples and reverse transcribed into cDNA, which served as template for TCR sequencing. TCRdb re-hosts the immuneACCESS table, in-frame sequences only. Its copies lack some clones; in the studies checked, an unresolved V gene accounts for under half of them, and the cause for the rest is not known. This sample comprises about 250,000 clones, 60% of them detected only once. The ten largest account for around 0.92% of the sample. This sample's treatment or condition label indicates: oral pan-JAK inhibitor, 5-10 mg twice daily. The sample in question was CD4+ T cells sorted from blood, obtained around week 54, from a patient treated with tofacitinib. These receptors were taken from a human donor with alopecia areata.

CDR3 in amino acids: CASSSSRGETQYF. CDR3 DNA sequence: TGTGCCAGCAGCTCATCACGGGGGGAGACCCAGTACTTC. The chain carries TRBV7-3 and TRBJ2-5; tentative D call: TRBD2 (6 bases). The CDR3 runs 13 residues. Germline CDR1 reads SGHTA; CDR2 reads FQGTGA. The V end was cut by 4 bases, the J end by 5 bases, with 11 bases between.

V usage is TRBV11-2 and J usage is TRBJ1-4, with D tentatively TRBD1 (5 bases). The germline V and J ends were trimmed by 1 base and 7 bases, with 10 bases remaining between them. This CDR3 has 14 amino acids. The V gene's germline CDR1 is SGHAT and CDR2 FQNNGV. DNA of the CDR3: TGTGCCAGCAGCTTAGGCGGGACTGCTGAAAAACTGTTTTTT. The encoded protein is CASSLGGTAEKLFF. The whole variable domain, filled in from reference TRBV11-2 and TRBJ1-4, reads EAGVAQSPRYKIIEKRQSVAFWCNPISGHATLYWYQQILGQGPKLLIQFQNNGVVDDSQLPKDRFSAERLKGVDSTLKIQPAKLEDSAVYLCASSLGGTAEKLFFGSGTQLSVL.

The chain carries TRBV7-2 and TRBJ1-1; a possible D gene is TRBD1 (5 bases). Trimming took 2 bases from V and 3 from J, leaving 10 bases between them. The CDR3 contains 14 residues. CDR1 SGHTA and CDR2 FQGNSA come from the germline V gene. Here the CDR3 DNA reads TGTGCCAGCAGCTTAAGACCGGGGGACACTGAAGCTTTCTTT. This translates into CASSLRPGDTEAFF.

The V gene is TRBV7-2, the J gene TRBJ1-1; D unresolved. The length of the CDR3 is 13 residues. Trimming shortened V by 5 bases and J by 5 bases, and 12 bases separated the two germline ends. Per the germline V gene, CDR1 is SGHTA and CDR2 is FQGNSA. In DNA form, the CDR3 reads TGTGCCAGCAGCCGCGGATCCAGGACTGAAGCTTTCTTT. Translating it yields CASSRGSRTEAFF.

The rearrangement links TRBV5-1 to TRBJ2-1; 10 bases align to TRBD2. The CDR3 runs 17 residues. Germline-derived CDR1 and CDR2 are SGHRS and YFSETQ. V shed 0 bases and J 4 bases; nucleotides not matched to a gene: 7. The chain's CDR3 is CASSLGGTSDYYNEQFF. DNA for the CDR3: TGCGCCAGCAGCTTGGGAGGGACTAGCGACTATTACAATGAGCAGTTCTTC.

The chain combines TRBV4-1 with TRBJ2-1; the match to TRBD1 covers 7 bases. The ends lost 1 base at V and 8 bases at J; junction bases unmatched: 8. The germline CDR1 and CDR2 sequences are MGHRA and YSYEKL. This CDR3 spans 15 amino acids. CDR3: CASSQVYDRVDEQFF. The CDR3, as DNA: TGCGCCAGCAGCCAAGTCTACGACAGGGTCGATGAGCAGTTCTTC.

The gene calls are TRBV5-1 and TRBJ2-7; D is unresolved. Germline lookup yields CDR1 SGHRS and CDR2 YFSETQ. The CDR3 is 14 residues long. Trimming took off 4 bases at V and 1 base at J, with 12 bases between the two ends. The CDR3 loop is CASSPRLGSYEQYF. As DNA, the CDR3 is TGCGCCAGCAGCCCCCGTTTGGGATCCTACGAGCAGTACTTC.

V and J are TRBV7-2 and TRBJ2-3; TRBD2 matches 8 bases. Trimming removed 10 bases from V and 7 bases from J; junction bases left unmatched: 13. Germline CDR1 reads SGHTA; CDR2 reads FQGNSA. The length of the CDR3 is 14 residues. The CDR3 DNA reads as TGTGCCACCGGGAGGGACTCAGCCGGATATACGCAGTATTTT. Protein: CATGRDSAGYTQYF.

This rearrangement joins TRBV30 to TRBJ1-6; a weak D match, TRBD1 (6 bases). CDR1 is GTSNPN and CDR2 is SVGIG in the germline V gene (reference sequence). The CDR3 is made up of 16 amino acids. V was pared by 1 base and J by 0 bases, with 10 bases between. CDR3: CAWSGTASSYNSPLHF. The CDR3, as DNA: TGTGCCTGGAGTGGGACAGCGTCCTCCTATAATTCACCCCTCCACTTT.

The genes are TRBV19 and TRBJ1-5; no clear D. V lost 8 bases and J 0 bases, leaving 11 bases between the germline ends. The CDR3 sequence is 14 residues long. Germline V gene lookup returns CDR1 LNHDA and CDR2 SQIVND (reference sequence). CDR3 nucleotides: TGTGCCAGTGGACGGACTTATAGCAATCAGCCCCAGCATTTT. Translating it yields CASGRTYSNQPQHF. The full variable domain, with the rest looked up from reference TRBV19 and TRBJ1-5, is DGGITQSPKYLFRKEGQNVTLSCEQNLNHDAMYWYRQDPGQGLRLIYYSQIVNDFQKGDIAEGYSVSREKKESFPLTVTSAQKNPTAFYLCASGRTYSNQPQHFGDGTRLSIL.

This clone was found a few times. The chain carries TRBV5-1 and TRBJ2-1; D is possibly TRBD1 or TRBD2 (5 bases each). V gave up 4 bases and J gave up 3 bases, with 11 bases separating them. Looked up from germline, CDR1 is SGHRS and CDR2 is YFSETQ. The CDR3 sequence is 14 residues long. The CDR3 DNA is TGCGCCAGCAGCCCGGGGCAGATCTACAATGAGCAGTTCTTC. This codes for CASSPGQIYNEQFF.

In its sample, this clone was seen a few times. The J gene is TRBJ1-1, the V gene TRBV16, with TRBD1 matching 7 bases. The CDR3 spans 14 residues. CDR1 is KGHSY and CDR2 is FQNENV in the germline V gene. V shed 4 bases and J 1 base; nucleotides not matched to a gene: 3. CDR3 loop: CASSPRQGNTEAFF. CDR3 DNA sequence: TGTGCCAGCAGCCCTAGACAGGGGAACACTGAAGCTTTCTTT.

The chain is built from TRBV2 and TRBJ1-2; D not certain. This CDR3 spans 13 amino acids. Germline-derived CDR1 and CDR2 are SNHLY and FYNNEI. V was shortened by 0 bases and J by 4 bases, with 6 bases between the two germline ends. CDR3 region: CASSEAGTYGYTF. The CDR3 DNA is TGTGCCAGCAGTGAAGCCGGAACCTATGGCTACACCTTC.

This clone was seen more than once but under ten times. The J gene is TRBJ2-5, the V gene TRBV6-4; D is undetermined. Germline V CDR1 and CDR2: MRHNA, SNTAGT. There are 12 residues in the CDR3. Trimming cost V 0 bases and J 4 bases, with 3 bases left between them. The CDR3 nucleotides are TGTGCCAGCAGTGACTCGAGAGAGACCCAGTACTTC. This sequence encodes CASSDSRETQYF.

This chain joins TRBV9 and TRBJ2-2; D gene ambiguous. Trimming removed 1 base at V and 4 bases at J, with 11 bases between. This CDR3 has 15 amino acids. The V gene's germline CDR1 is SGDLS and CDR2 YYNGEE. The CDR3 region has the DNA TGTGCCAGCAGCGTATACGGCCTCGGCACCGGGGAGCTGTTTTTT. Translation gives CASSVYGLGTGELFF.

This CDR3 is CATPGRYLKTQYF. Written as DNA, the CDR3 is TGCGCCACGCCGGGACGGTATCTGAAGACCCAGTACTTC. This chain connects TRBV23-1 to TRBJ2-5; either TRBD1 or TRBD2 may fit D (5 bases each). Being an ORF, TRBV23-1 has a function that is uncertain. V lost 10 bases and J lost 6, with 18 bases in between. This CDR3 has 13 residues.

The V and J genes are TRBV9 and TRBJ2-1; TRBD2 aligns across 10 bases. CDR1 and CDR2 (germline): SGDLS, YYNGEE. V lost 4 bases, J lost 3 bases, and 4 bases stayed unmatched. The length of the CDR3 is 15 residues. This CDR3 is CASSSQRGGYNEQFF. Written as DNA, the CDR3 is TGTGCCAGCAGCTCACAGCGGGGGGGCTACAATGAGCAGTTCTTC.

This clone was picked up a small number of times. The rearrangement links TRBV29-1 to TRBJ2-5; TRBD2 aligns across 10 bases. The CDR3 sequence is 18 residues long. Germline V gene data show CDR1 as SQVTM and CDR2 as ANQGSEA. Unmatched junction bases numbered 15, after V lost 0 bases and J lost 5 bases. This chain's CDR3 is CSVEDWDNVSGGRETQYF. In nucleotides, the CDR3 is TGCAGCGTTGAAGATTGGGACAACGTTAGCGGGGGGCGTGAGACCCAGTACTTC.

The chain couples TRBV5-6 to TRBJ2-7; D call uncertain. The germline gives CDR1 SGHDT, CDR2 YYEEEE. The CDR3 loop spans 15 amino acids. Trimming shortened V by 0 bases and J by 0 bases, and 10 bases separated the two germline ends. CDR3 in DNA: TGTGCCAGCAGCTTGGCACCCCAGACCTCCTACGAGCAGTACTTC. This sequence encodes CASSLAPQTSYEQYF. Full variable domain (outside the CDR3, taken from reference TRBV5-6 and TRBJ2-7): DAGVTQSPTHLIKTRGQQVTLRCSPKSGHDTVSWYQQALGQGPQFIFQYYEEEERQRGNFPDRFSGHQFPNYSSELNVNALLLGDSALYLCASSLAPQTSYEQYFGPGTRLTVT.

The rearrangement uses TRBV9 and TRBJ1-3; D is possibly TRBD1 (6 bases). From germline, CDR1 is SGDLS and CDR2 YYNGEE. CDR3 length: 12 amino acids. V lost 8 bases and J lost 2, with 8 bases in between. The CDR3 region is CASGTTGNTIYF. CDR3 bases: TGTGCCAGTGGGACAACTGGAAACACCATATATTTT.

This clone was recorded a few times. The chain is built from TRBV5-6 and TRBJ2-7, with D possibly matching TRBD2 (7 bases). CDR3 length: 13 amino acids. Germline CDR1 reads SGHDT; CDR2 reads YYEEEE. With 2 bases removed from V and 12 bases from J, the gap between germline ends came to 18 bases. CDR3 loop: CASSFSGGYRRYF. The CDR3 nucleotides read TGTGCCAGCAGCTTTTCGGGGGGCTACCGGAGGTACTTC.

The chain is built from TRBV7-2 and TRBJ2-7, with D perhaps matching TRBD2 (5 bases). Germline assignment: CDR1 SGHTA and CDR2 FQGNSA. Trimming pared 4 bases from V and 0 bases from J, leaving 10 bases between. CDR3 size: 14 residues. This chain's CDR3 is CASSSAGVSYEQYF. The DNA of the CDR3 is TGTGCCAGCAGCTCGGCCGGGGTCTCCTACGAGCAGTACTTC.

The rearrangement joins TRBV2 to TRBJ2-5; D might be TRBD1 (6 bases). V lost 6 bases and J 4 bases, leaving 15 bases between the germline ends. This CDR3 is 14 amino acids long. Germline V CDR1 and CDR2: SNHLY, FYNNEI. The CDR3 is CASRRRTEGETQYF. CDR3 coding DNA: TGTGCCAGCAGAAGACGGACAGAAGGAGAGACCCAGTACTTC.

This clone was seen only a few times. The CDR3 loop is CASRRQGYEQYF. For the CDR3, the DNA is TGTGCCAGCAGGAGACAGGGCTACGAGCAGTACTTC. V usage is TRBV7-2 and J usage is TRBJ2-7; 7 nucleotides match TRBD1. The V gene end was trimmed by 6 bases and the J gene end by 3 bases; junction bases not matched to a gene: 2. Germline V lookup: CDR1 SGHTA, CDR2 FQGNSA. The CDR3 runs to 12 residues.

The chain is built from TRBV30 and TRBJ2-4; tentative D call: TRBD1 (6 bases). Germline V gene data show CDR1 as GTSNPN and CDR2 as SVGIG (reference sequence). This CDR3 contains 12 residues. Trimming cost V 2 bases and J 6 bases, with 8 bases left between them. The DNA of the CDR3 is TGTGCCTGGAGTTCGGACAGAAACATTCAGTACTTC. It codes for CAWSSDRNIQYF.

A note on this clone: Being one base from a much bigger clone, this may be a read error. The chain carries TRBV2 and TRBJ2-5, with TRBD2 as a possible D gene (5 bases). V gave up 4 bases and J gave up 5 bases, with 5 bases separating them. Germline V gene sequence: CDR1 SNHLY, CDR2 FYNNEI. The CDR3 length is 11 residues. The CDR3, as DNA: TGTGCCAGCAGTGGCGGGGAGACCCAGTACTTC. Translating gives CASSGGETQYF.

V is TRBV6-5 and J is TRBJ2-7, with D possibly TRBD2 on 6 matching bases. Trimming took off 5 bases at V and 2 bases at J, with 10 bases between the two ends. The CDR3 consists of 13 residues. CDR1 is MNHEY, CDR2 SVGAGI, per germline. CDR3 in amino acids: CASSRGSAYEQYF. CDR3 nucleotides: TGTGCCAGCAGTCGGGGGTCAGCCTACGAGCAGTACTTC.

The V gene is TRBV7-9, the J gene TRBJ2-7, with D unclear. The CDR3 runs to 13 residues. Trimming removed 1 base at V and 3 bases at J, with 7 bases between. CDR1 is SEHNR and CDR2 is FQNEAQ in the germline V gene (reference sequence). CDR3 DNA: TGTGCCAGCAGCTTAGGGACCTTCTACGAGCAGTACTTC. As protein: CASSLGTFYEQYF.

V and J are TRBV4-2 and TRBJ2-1; D is perhaps TRBD1 (6 bases). Germline loops: CDR1 LGHNA, CDR2 YNFKEQ. CDR3 size: 15 residues. V was shortened by 2 bases and J by 6 bases, with 14 bases between the two germline ends. CDR3 residues: CASSQKFRDINEQFF. CDR3 DNA sequence: TGTGCCAGCAGCCAAAAATTCCGGGACATCAATGAGCAGTTCTTC.

The sample holds one count of this clone. The gene calls are TRBV7-2 and TRBJ1-5; perhaps TRBD1 as D (5 bases). Trimming pared 2 bases from V and 4 bases from J, leaving 6 bases between. The length of the CDR3 is 13 residues. The germline V gene has CDR1 SGHTA and CDR2 FQGNSA. CDR3 amino acids: CASSLYRNQPQHF. CDR3 sequence (DNA): TGTGCCAGCAGCTTATACAGGAATCAGCCCCAGCATTTT.

In this sample, this clone turned up a few times. V gene TRBV2 combines with J gene TRBJ1-6; D is perhaps TRBD1 (5 bases). The V end was cut by 7 bases, the J end by 9 bases, with 13 bases between. The CDR3 has 13 residues. CDR1 and CDR2 from the germline V gene are SNHLY and FYNNEI. The CDR3 coding sequence is TGTGCCAGCATCTTTGGGGGTAGTTCACCCCTCCACTTT. Protein product: CASIFGGSSPLHF.

The chain is built from TRBV29-1 and TRBJ1-2; D perhaps matches TRBD1 (6 bases). The CDR3 has 13 amino acids. Germline V gene lookup returns CDR1 SQVTM and CDR2 ANQGSEA. V lost 6 bases, J lost 5 bases, and 16 bases lay in between. The CDR3 DNA follows: TGCAGCGTCCTCAGGGGCGCACGATATGGCTACACCTTC. This codes for CSVLRGARYGYTF.